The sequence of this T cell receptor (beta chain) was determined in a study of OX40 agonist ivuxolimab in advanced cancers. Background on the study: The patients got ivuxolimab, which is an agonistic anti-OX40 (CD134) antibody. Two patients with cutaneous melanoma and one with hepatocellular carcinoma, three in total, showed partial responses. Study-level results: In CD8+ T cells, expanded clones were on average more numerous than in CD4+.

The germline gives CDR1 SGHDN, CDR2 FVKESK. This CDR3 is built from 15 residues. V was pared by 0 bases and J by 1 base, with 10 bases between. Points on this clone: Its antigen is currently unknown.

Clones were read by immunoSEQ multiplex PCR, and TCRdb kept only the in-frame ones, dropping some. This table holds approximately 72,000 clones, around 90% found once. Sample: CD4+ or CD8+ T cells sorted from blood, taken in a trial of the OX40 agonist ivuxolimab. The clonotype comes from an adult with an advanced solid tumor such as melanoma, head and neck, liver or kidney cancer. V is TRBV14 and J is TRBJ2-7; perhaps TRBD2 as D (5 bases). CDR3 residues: CASSQDERPSYEQYF. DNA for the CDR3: TGTGCCAGCAGCCAAGATGAGCGGCCTTCCTACGAGCAGTACTTC.